Presented here are 3 T cell receptor beta chains from one specimen sequenced in a study of cytomegalovirus exposure and HLA in healthy donors. PCR was performed using 60 Vbeta and 13 Jbeta primers. Sequencing used immunoSEQ multiplex PCR; TCRdb keeps in-frame clones, though not all of them. This table holds 100,000 to 150,000 clones, approximately 71% found once. Sample: PBMCs. The receptors come from a woman in her forties or fifties in good health and CMV-seronegative.

J is TRBJ1-5 and V is TRBV30, with TRBD1 identical over 11 bases. The trim removed 2 bases at V and 7 bases at J, leaving 7 bases unmatched. The CDR3 spans 15 residues. Germline CDR1 GTSNPN, CDR2 SVGIG (reference sequence). In nucleotides, the CDR3 is TGTGCCTGGAGTACGGGACAGGGGGTGAACCAGCCCCAGCATTTT. Translated, it gives CAWSTGQGVNQPQHF.

This rearrangement joins TRBV19 to TRBJ1-3; D is unclear. Germline-derived CDR1 and CDR2 are LNHDA and SQIVND (reference sequence). Between the trimmed V and J ends, which lost 5 bases and 0 bases, there was a span of 8 bases. The CDR3 consists of 14 residues. In nucleotides, the CDR3 is TGTGCCAGTAGTCCCGGGAGCTCTGGAAACACCATATATTTT. This codes for CASSPGSSGNTIYF.

In its sample, this clone was seen once. This chain links TRBV2 with TRBJ1-4; D is ambiguous. This CDR3 has 13 residues. Germline V lookup: CDR1 SNHLY, CDR2 FYNNEI. V gave up 8 bases and J gave up 2 bases, with 9 bases separating them. DNA for the CDR3: TGTGCCAGCGTTACGGAGACTAATGAAAAACTGTTTTTT. Protein: CASVTETNEKLFF.